Reported below is one TCR beta chain. Its antigen specificity is not known. The sample holds no much larger clone one base away, and base qualities are not on file. At diagnosis, tumor, uninvolved tumor-adjacent lung and peripheral blood were collected and then preserved as a mix of FFPE and fresh-frozen material. For TCR repertoire profiling, blood samples were analyzed in the form of peripheral blood mononuclear cells. These data originate in a study of T cells in localized non-small cell lung cancer (dated by TCRdb to 2018 to 2020). Broadly, across the study: The study analyzed T cell repertoires of over 200 early-stage NSCLC patients, comparing tumors and uninvolved tumor-adjacent lungs. All 240 or so NSCLC patients in the cohort were treatment-naive and had localized lung tumors that were resected. The mean age of the NSCLC patients was roughly 70 years, with 130 or so men and around 100 women. Here is what the overall study found, with its caveats: Because multi-region tumor sequencing was not performed, intratumor heterogeneity could not be ruled out. Since the design was exploratory, TCR variables were selected using unadjusted p-values with no false-discovery rate correction. A median of around 50 of the top 100 tumor clones were detected in paired uninvolved adjacent lung, and some 30 of these tumor clones were also found among the top 100 clones of the paired uninvolved adjacent lung. Uninvolved tumor-adjacent lung showed the highest T cell clonality, higher than tumor, which suggests more focused antigenic responses in the uninvolved tumor-adjacent lung. Higher T cell density in blood was associated with longer overall survival, whereas higher clonality in adjacent lung was associated with shorter survival.

The CDR3 starts with the cysteine, ends with the phenylalanine, and has 14 residues. The DNA shown is the 42-base CDR3, in frame from base 1. Looking up the germline V gene yields CDR1 KGHSH and CDR2 LQKENI. Trimming takes 5 bases off V and 3 bases off J; junction bases not matched to a gene: 1. TCR beta CDR3 regions were sequenced from DNA using the immunoSEQ Assay. The authors processed their data as follows. T cell density was computed as TCR beta template counts normalized to usable DNA estimated by amplifying housekeeping genes. The preseqR package was used to estimate richness by extrapolating to 400,000 templates for PBMC samples and to 120,000 templates for tissue samples. Clonality was taken to be one minus Pielou's evenness. Tissue-enriched TCRs were identified by differential abundance testing using productive amino-acid clonotypes, minimum total count 5 and alpha 0.1. Repertoire overlap between compartments was quantified with the Jaccard Index and Morisita Overlap Index. TCR beta CDR3s were clustered by GLIPH together with public tetramer-defined viral CDR3s, and at least three viral sequences plus V-gene enrichment were required for viral motifs. In TCRdb, the immuneACCESS table is reduced to in-frame sequences with V and J assigned. These tables do not hold every clone; where another copy was compared, an unresolved V gene accounts for under half, and the others remain unexplained. Clone size and the V and J calls come from that table; the DNA yielded D and trimming. Present in this sample are 40,000 or so clones, around 75% of which were seen just once. The top ten clonotypes cover about 37% of the sample.

The clonotype comes from a woman between 40 and 69 years old with stage II squamous cell lung carcinoma. The sample here was PBMCs, taken before any cancer treatment. The chain is made from TRBV18 and TRBJ2-5, with 12 bases in between that match TRBD2. The DNA reads as follows: TGTGCCAGCTCAAGACTAGCGGGGGAAGAGACCCAGTACTTC. Its coded protein is CASSRLAGEETQYF.